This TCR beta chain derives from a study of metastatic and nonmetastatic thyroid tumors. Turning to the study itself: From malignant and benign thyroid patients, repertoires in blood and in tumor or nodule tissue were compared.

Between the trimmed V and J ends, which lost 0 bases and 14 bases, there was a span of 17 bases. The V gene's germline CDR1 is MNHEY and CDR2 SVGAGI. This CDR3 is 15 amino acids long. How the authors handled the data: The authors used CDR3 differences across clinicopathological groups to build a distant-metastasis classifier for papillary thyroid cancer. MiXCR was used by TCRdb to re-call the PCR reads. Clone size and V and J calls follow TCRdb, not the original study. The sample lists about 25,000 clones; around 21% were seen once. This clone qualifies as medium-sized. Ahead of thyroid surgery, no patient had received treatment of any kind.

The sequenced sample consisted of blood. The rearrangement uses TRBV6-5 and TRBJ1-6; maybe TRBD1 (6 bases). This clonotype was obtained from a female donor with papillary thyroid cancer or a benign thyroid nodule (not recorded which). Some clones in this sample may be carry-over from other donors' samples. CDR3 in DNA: TGTGCCAGCAGTTACTCTGGCAGGGGCGGTATGACCCTCCACTTT. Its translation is CASSYSGRGGMTLHF.